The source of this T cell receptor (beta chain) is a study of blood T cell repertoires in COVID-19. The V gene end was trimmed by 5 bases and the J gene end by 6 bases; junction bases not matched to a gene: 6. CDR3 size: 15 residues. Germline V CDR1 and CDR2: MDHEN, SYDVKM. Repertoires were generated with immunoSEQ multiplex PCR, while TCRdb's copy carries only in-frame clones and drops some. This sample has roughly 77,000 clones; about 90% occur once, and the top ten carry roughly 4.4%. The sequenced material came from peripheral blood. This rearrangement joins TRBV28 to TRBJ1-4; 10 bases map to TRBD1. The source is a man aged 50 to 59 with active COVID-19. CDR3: CASSPAGTGDEKLFF. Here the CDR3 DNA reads TGTGCCAGCAGTCCTGCCGGGACAGGGGATGAAAAACTGTTTTTT.